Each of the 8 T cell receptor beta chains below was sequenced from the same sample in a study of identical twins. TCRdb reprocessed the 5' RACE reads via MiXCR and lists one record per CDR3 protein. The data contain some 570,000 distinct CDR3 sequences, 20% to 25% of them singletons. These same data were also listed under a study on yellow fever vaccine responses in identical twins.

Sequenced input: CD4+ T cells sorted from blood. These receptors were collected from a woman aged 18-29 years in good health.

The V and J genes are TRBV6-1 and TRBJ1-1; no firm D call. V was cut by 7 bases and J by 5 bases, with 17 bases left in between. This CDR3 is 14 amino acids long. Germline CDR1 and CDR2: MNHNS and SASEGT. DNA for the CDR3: TGTGCCAGCACCAGTTACGTCGGGGATACTGAAGCTTTCTTT. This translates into CASTSYVGDTEAFF.

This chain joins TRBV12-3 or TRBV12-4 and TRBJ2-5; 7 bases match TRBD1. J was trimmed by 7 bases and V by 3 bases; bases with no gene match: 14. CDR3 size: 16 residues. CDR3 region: CASSFGRTGANGTQYF. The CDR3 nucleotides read TGTGCCAGCAGTTTCGGTAGAACAGGGGCTAACGGGACCCAGTACTTC.

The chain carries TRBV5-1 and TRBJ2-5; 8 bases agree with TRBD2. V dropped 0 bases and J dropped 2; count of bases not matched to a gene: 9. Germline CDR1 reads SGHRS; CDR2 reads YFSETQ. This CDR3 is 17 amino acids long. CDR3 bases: TGCGCCAGCAGCTTGGGCGTTAGCGGGGACTTTCAAGAGACCCAGTACTTC. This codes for CASSLGVSGDFQETQYF. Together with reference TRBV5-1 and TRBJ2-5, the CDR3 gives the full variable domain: KAGVTQTPRYLIKTRGQQVTLSCSPISGHRSVSWYQQTPGQGLQFLFEYFSETQRNKGNFPGRFSGRQFSNSRSEMNVSTLELGDSALYLCASSLGVSGDFQETQYFGPGTRLLVL.

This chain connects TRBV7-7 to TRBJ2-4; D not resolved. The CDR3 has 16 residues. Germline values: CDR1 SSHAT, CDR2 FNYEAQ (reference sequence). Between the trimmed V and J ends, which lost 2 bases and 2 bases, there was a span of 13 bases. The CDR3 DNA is TGTGCCAGCAGCTTAACCCCCAGAGTAACCAAAAACATTCAGTACTTC. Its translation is CASSLTPRVTKNIQYF.

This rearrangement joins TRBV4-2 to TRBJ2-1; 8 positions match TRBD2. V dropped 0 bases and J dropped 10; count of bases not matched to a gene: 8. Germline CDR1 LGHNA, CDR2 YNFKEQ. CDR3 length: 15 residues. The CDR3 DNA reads TGTGCCAGCAGCCAAGAATCAGCTAGCGGGTGGGAGCAGTTCTTC. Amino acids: CASSQESASGWEQFF.

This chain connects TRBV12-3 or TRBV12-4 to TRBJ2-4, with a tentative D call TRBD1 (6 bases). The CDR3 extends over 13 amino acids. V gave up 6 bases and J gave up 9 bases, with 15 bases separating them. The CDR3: CASSQQGRGIQYF. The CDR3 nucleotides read TGTGCCAGCAGCCAACAGGGCCGGGGCATTCAGTACTTC.

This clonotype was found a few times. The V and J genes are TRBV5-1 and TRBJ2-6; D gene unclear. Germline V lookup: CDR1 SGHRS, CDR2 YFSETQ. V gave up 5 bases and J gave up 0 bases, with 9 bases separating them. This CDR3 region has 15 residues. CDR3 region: CASRSKTSGANVLTF. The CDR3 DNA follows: TGCGCCAGCAGGTCTAAAACCTCTGGGGCCAACGTCCTGACTTTC.

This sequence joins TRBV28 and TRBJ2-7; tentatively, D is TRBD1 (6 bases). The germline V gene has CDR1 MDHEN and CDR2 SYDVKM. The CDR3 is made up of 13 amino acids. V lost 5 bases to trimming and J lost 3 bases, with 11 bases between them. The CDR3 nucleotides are TGTGCCAGCAGTGGGTTGACAGGCTACGAGCAGTACGTC. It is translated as CASSGLTGYEQYV.